The TCR beta chain under discussion was sequenced for a study of T cell repertoires in cytomegalovirus infection. The overall study: In the study, CMV epitopes included recently identified HLA-C-restricted and well-studied HLA-B-restricted ones. It was the public TCR beta signatures that indicated both CMV infection and matching HLA type.

Notes on the study in general: CMV-specific HLA-C-restricted TCR beta clonotypes dominated the ex vivo response.

This clonotype appeared a few times. Its specificity is not known. TCRdb called the reads again in MiXCR, with one record for every CDR3 protein. The sample lists about 770,000 distinct CDR3 sequences, about 28% seen once, with about an eighth in the top ten. This CDR3 is 14 amino acids long. Looked up from germline, CDR1 is SGHNT and CDR2 is YYREEE (reference sequence). The germline V and J ends were trimmed by 3 bases and 5 bases, with 12 bases remaining between them. Sequences were derived from cultured CD8+ T cells from PBMCs, sampled from culture after CMV antigen stimulation. This chain joins TRBV5-4 and TRBJ2-1; D is ambiguous. This sequence was found in a human donor in good health (CMV status not recorded). Some clones in this sample may be carry-over from other donors' samples. CDR3 DNA sequence: TGTGCCAGCAGCTCCCCCCTGCAGCACAATGAGCAGTTCTTC. Translation gives CASSSPLQHNEQFF.